Listed below are T cell receptor beta chains from one sample, sequenced in a study of T cells expressing NK-cell markers. TCRdb re-called the 5' RACE reads and gives one entry per CDR3 protein, without DNA. This repertoire comprises over 120,000 distinct CDR3 sequences; its ten largest clones make up roughly an eighth. What was sequenced was blood T cells: a sorted CD56 or NKG2C T cell subset, CD4+ or CD8+ T cells, or bulk PBMC T cells (not recorded which). The receptors were gathered from a man younger than 30 in good health. Both conserved end residues are part of each CDR3.

CASSQELSGGGANVLTF,TRBJ2-6,TRBV4-3
CSVFGTELAKNIQYF,TRBJ2-4,TRBV29-1
CASSYSSQREYNGEQFF,TRBJ2-1,TRBV6-5
CASSSSGAWGEQYF,TRBJ2-7,TRBV5-6
CASSLRGESPDTQYF,TRBJ2-3,TRBV7-8
CASSLAEEVYNEQFF,TRBJ2-1,TRBV7-6
CASSQMGGSGYGQFF,TRBJ2-1,TRBV4-3
CASSLDGIGSGELFF,TRBJ2-2,TRBV11-2
CASSSGLGELFF,TRBJ2-2,TRBV7-3
CASSHGPEETDTQYF,TRBJ2-3,TRBV3-1
CASSYSTAGGYTF,TRBJ1-2,TRBV6-5
CASSATGYSNEKLFF,TRBJ1-4,TRBV9
CASSQPDSRDEQFF,TRBJ2-1,TRBV4-1